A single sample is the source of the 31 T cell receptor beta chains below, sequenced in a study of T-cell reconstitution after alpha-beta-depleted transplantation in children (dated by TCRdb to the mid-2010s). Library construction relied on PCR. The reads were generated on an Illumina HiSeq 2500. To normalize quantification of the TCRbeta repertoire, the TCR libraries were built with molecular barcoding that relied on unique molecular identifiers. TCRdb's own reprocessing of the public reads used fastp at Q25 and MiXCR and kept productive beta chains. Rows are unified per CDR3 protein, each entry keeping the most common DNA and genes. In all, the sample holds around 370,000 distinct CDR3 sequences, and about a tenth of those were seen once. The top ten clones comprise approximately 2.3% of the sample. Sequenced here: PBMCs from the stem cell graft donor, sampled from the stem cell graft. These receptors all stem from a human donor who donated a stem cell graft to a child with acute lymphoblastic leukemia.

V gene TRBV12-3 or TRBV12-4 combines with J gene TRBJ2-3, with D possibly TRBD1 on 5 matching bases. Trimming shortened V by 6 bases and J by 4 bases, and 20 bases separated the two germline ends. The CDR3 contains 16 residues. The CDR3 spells CASSPYKGFSADTQYF. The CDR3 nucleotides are TGTGCCAGCAGCCCCTACAAGGGGTTTAGTGCAGATACGCAGTATTTT.

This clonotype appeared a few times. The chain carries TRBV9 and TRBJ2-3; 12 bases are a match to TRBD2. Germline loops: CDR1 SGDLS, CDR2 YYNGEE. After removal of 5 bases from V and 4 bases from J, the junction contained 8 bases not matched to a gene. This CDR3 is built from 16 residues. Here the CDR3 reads CASSATGLAGSDTQYF. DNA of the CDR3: TGTGCCAGCAGTGCTACTGGACTAGCGGGATCAGATACGCAGTATTTT. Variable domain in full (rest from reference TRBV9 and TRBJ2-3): DSGVTQTPKHLITATGQRVTLRCSPRSGDLSVYWYQQSLDQGLQFLIQYYNGEERAKGNILERFSAQQFPDLHSELNLSSLELGDSALYFCASSATGLAGSDTQYFGPGTRLTVL.

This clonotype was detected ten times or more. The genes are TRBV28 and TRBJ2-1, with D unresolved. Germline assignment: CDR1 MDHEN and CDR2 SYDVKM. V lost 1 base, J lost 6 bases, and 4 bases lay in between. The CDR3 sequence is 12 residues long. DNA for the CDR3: TGTGCCAGCAGTTTATCATCCAATGAGCAGTTCTTC. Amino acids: CASSLSSNEQFF.

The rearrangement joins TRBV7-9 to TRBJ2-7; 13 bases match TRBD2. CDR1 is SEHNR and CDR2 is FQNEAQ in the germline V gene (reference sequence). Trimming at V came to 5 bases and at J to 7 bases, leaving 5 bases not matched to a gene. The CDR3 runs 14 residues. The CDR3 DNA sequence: TGTGCCAGCAGCCGACTAGCGGGAGGAAATGAGCAGTACTTC. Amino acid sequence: CASSRLAGGNEQYF.

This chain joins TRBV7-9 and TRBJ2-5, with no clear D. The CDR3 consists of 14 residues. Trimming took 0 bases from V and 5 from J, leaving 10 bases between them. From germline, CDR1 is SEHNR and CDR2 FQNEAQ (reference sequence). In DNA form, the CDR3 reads TGTGCCAGCAGCTTAGCCCCCCCCGGGGAGACCCAGTACTTC. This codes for CASSLAPPGETQYF. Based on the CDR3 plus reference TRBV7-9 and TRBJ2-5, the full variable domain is DTGVSQNPRHKITKRGQNVTFRCDPISEHNRLYWYRQTLGQGPEFLTYFQNEAQLEKSRLLSDRFSAERPKGSFSTLEIQRTEQGDSAMYLCASSLAPPGETQYFGPGTRLLVL.

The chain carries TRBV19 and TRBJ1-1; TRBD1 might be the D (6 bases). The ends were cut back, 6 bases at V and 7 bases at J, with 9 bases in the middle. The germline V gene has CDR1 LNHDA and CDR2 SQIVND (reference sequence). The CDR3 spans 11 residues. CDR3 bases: TGTGCCAGTAGGACAGGTTTTGAAGCTTTCTTT. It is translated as CASRTGFEAFF. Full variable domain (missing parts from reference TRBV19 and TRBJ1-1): DGGITQSPKYLFRKEGQNVTLSCEQNLNHDAMYWYRQDPGQGLRLIYYSQIVNDFQKGDIAEGYSVSREKKESFPLTVTSAQKNPTAFYLCASRTGFEAFFGQGTRLTVV.

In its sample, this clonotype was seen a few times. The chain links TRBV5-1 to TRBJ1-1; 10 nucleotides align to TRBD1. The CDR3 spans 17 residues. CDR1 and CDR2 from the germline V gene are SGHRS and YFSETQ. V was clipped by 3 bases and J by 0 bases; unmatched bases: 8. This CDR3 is CASSSGQGLGMNTEAFF. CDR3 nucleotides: TGCGCCAGCAGCTCGGGACAGGGGTTGGGCATGAACACTGAAGCTTTCTTT.

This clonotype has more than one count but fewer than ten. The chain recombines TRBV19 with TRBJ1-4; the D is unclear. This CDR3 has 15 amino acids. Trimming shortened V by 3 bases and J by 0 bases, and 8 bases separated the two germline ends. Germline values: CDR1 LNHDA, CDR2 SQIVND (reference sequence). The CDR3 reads CASSIVGATNEKLFF. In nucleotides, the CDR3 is TGTGCCAGTAGTATCGTCGGTGCAACTAATGAAAAACTGTTTTTT.

CDR3 DNA: TGTGCCAGCAGCCAGGGAATCAGTGGGGGAGTTCCCTACGAGCAGTACTTC. Protein product: CASSQGISGGVPYEQYF. The chain uses TRBV3-1 and TRBJ2-7, with D perhaps assigned TRBD1 or TRBD2 (5 bases each). The CDR3 is 17 residues long. CDR1 and CDR2 from the germline V gene are LGHDT and YNNKEL (reference sequence). V lost 3 bases and J 2 bases, leaving 20 bases between the germline ends.

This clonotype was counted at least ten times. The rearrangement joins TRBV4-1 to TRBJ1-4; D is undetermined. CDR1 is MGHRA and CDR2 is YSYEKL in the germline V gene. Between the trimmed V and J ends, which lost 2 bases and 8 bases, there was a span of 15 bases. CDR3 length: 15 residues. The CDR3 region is CASSQYMTLGEKLFF. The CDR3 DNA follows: TGCGCCAGCAGCCAATACATGACATTGGGGGAAAAACTGTTTTTT.

Here the CDR3 reads CASSLFTSETQYF. DNA of the CDR3: TGTGCCAGCAGTTTATTCACCTCTGAGACCCAGTACTTC. The J gene is TRBJ2-5, the V gene TRBV28; the D is unclear. Germline V CDR1 and CDR2: MDHEN, SYDVKM. The CDR3 loop spans 13 amino acids. Trimming cost V 1 base and J 5 bases, with 8 bases left between them.

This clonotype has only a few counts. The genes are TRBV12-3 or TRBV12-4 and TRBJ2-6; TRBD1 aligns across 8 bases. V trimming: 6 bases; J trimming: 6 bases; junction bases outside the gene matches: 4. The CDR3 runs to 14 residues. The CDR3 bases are TGTGCCAGCAGGACAGGGGCGTTGGCCAACGTCCTGACTTTC. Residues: CASRTGALANVLTF.

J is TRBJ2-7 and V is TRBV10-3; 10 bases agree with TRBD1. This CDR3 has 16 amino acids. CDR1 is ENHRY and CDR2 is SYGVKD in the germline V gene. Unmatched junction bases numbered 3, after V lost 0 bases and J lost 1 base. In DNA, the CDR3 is TGTGCCATCAGTGAGTCGGGGGGACAGGGGTCCTACGAGCAGTACTTC. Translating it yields CAISESGGQGSYEQYF.

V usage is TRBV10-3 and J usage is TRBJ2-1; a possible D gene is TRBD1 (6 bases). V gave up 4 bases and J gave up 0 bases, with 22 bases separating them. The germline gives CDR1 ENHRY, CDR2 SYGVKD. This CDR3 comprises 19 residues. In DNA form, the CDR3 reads TGTGCCATCAGTGGCCCGCGCACCCAGGGGTCTCACTCCTACAATGAGCAGTTCTTC. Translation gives CAISGPRTQGSHSYNEQFF.

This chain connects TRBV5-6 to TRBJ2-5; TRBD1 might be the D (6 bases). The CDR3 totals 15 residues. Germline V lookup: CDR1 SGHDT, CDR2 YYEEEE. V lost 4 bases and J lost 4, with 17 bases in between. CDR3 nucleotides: TGTGCCAGCAGCCCGGACAGAAGACGTGGAGAGACCCAGTACTTC. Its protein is CASSPDRRRGETQYF.

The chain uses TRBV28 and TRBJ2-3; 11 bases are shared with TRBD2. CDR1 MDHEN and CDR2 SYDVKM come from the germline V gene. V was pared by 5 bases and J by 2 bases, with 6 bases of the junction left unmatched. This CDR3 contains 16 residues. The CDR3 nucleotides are TGTGCCAGCAGTCCGTGGACTAGCGGGCCCACAGATACGCAGTATTTT. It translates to CASSPWTSGPTDTQYF.

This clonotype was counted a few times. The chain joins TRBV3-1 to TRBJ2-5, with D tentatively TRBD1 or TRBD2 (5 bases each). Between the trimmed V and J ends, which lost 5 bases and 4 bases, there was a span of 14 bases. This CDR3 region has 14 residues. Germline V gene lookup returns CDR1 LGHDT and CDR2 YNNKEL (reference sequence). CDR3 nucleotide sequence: TGTGCCAGCAGCTACGACAGCCGGGGAGAGACCCAGTACTTC. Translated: CASSYDSRGETQYF.

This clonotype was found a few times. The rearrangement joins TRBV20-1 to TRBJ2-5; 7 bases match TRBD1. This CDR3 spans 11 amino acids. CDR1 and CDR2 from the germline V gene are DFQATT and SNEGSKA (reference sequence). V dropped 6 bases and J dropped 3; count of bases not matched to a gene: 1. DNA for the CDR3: TGCAGTGCACAGGGGAAAGAGACCCAGTACTTC. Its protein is CSAQGKETQYF.

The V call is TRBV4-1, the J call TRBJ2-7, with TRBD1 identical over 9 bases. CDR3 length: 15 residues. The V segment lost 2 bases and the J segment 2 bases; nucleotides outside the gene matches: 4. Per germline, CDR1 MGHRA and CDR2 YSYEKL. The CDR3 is CASSQPGQGAYEQYF. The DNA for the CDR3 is TGCGCCAGCAGCCAACCGGGACAGGGAGCCTACGAGCAGTACTTC.

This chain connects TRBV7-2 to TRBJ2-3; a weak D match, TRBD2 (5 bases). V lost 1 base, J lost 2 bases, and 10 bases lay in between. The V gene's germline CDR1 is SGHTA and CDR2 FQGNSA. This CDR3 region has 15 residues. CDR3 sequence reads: CASSLGSGNTDTQYF. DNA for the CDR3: TGTGCCAGCAGCTTAGGGAGCGGTAACACAGATACGCAGTATTTT.

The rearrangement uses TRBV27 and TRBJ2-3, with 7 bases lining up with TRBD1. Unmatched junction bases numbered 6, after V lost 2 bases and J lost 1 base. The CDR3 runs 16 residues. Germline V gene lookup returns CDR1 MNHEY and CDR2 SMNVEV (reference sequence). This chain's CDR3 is CASSLPNRGGTDTQYF. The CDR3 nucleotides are TGTGCCAGCAGTTTACCTAACAGGGGTGGCACAGATACGCAGTATTTT.

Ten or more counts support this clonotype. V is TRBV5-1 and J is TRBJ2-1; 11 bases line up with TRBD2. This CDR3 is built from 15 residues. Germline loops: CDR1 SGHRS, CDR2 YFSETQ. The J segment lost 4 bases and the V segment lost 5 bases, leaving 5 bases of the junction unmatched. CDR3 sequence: CASRLAGVTYNEQFF. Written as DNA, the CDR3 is TGCGCCAGCAGACTAGCGGGAGTGACGTACAATGAGCAGTTCTTC.

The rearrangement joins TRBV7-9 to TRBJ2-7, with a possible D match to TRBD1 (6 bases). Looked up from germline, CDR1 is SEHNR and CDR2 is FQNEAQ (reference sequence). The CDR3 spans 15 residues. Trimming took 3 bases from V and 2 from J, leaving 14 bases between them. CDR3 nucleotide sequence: TGTGCCAGCAGCTTTGGGGGCGGTTCAACCTACGAGCAGTACTTC. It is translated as CASSFGGGSTYEQYF. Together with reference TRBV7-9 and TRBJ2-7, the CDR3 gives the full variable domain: DTGVSQNPRHKITKRGQNVTFRCDPISEHNRLYWYRQTLGQGPEFLTYFQNEAQLEKSRLLSDRFSAERPKGSFSTLEIQRTEQGDSAMYLCASSFGGGSTYEQYFGPGTRLTVT.

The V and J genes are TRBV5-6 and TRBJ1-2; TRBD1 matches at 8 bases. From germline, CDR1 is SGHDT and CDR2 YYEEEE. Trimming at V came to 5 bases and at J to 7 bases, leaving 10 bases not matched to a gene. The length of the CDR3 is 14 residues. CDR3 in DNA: TGTGCCAGCAGTTATGGGACAGGTCCGCGTGGCTACACCTTC. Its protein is CASSYGTGPRGYTF. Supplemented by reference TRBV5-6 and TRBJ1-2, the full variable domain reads DAGVTQSPTHLIKTRGQQVTLRCSPKSGHDTVSWYQQALGQGPQFIFQYYEEEERQRGNFPDRFSGHQFPNYSSELNVNALLLGDSALYLCASSYGTGPRGYTFGSGTRLTVV.

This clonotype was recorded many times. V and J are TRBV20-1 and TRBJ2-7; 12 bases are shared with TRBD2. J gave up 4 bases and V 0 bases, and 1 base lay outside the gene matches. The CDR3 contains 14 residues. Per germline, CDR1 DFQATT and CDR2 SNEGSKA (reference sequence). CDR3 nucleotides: TGCAGTGCTAGAGAACTAGCGGGAGGTTACGAGCAGTACTTC. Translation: CSARELAGGYEQYF.

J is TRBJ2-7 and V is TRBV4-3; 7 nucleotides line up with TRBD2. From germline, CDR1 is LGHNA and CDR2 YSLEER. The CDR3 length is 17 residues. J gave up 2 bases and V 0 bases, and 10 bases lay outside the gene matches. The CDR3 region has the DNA TGCGCCAGCAGCCAAGATAGTGTAGGGACTACCGCCTACGAGCAGTACTTC. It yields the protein CASSQDSVGTTAYEQYF.

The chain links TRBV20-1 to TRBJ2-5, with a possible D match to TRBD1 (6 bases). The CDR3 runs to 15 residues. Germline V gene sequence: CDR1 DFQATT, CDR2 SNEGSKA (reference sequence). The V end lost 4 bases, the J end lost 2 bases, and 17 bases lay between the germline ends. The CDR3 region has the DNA TGCAGTGCTACCCCCTCAACAGGGATTCAAGAGACCCAGTACTTC. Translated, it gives CSATPSTGIQETQYF.

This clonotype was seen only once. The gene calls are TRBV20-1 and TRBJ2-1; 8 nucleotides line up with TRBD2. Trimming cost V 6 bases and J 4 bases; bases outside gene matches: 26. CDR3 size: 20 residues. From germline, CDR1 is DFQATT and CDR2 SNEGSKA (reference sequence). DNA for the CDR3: TGCAGTGCGAATCCAATGGGGGGGAGGGTAGGTAGCGGGGAATACAATGAGCAGTTCTTC. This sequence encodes CSANPMGGRVGSGEYNEQFF.

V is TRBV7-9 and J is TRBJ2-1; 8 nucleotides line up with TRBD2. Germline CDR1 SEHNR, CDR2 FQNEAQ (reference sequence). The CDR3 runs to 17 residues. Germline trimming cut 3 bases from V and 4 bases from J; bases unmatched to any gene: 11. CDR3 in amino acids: CASSFSGEPLFYNEQFF. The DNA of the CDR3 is TGTGCCAGCAGCTTTAGCGGGGAACCTCTATTTTACAATGAGCAGTTCTTC.

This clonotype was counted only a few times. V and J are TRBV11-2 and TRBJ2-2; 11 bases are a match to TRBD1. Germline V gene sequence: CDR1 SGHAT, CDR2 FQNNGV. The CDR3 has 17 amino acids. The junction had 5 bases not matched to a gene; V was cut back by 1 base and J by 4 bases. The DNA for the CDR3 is TGTGCCAGCAGCTTAGCCTCAGGGACAGGGGGCACCGGGGAGCTGTTTTTT. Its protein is CASSLASGTGGTGELFF. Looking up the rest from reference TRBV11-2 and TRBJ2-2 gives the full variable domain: EAGVAQSPRYKIIEKRQSVAFWCNPISGHATLYWYQQILGQGPKLLIQFQNNGVVDDSQLPKDRFSAERLKGVDSTLKIQPAKLEDSAVYLCASSLASGTGGTGELFFGEGSRLTVL.

In nucleotides, the CDR3 is TGTGCCAGCAGCCAAGACAGCGGGATCAGCACAGATACGCAGTATTTT. Its translation: CASSQDSGISTDTQYF. V and J are TRBV14 and TRBJ2-3; 7 bases map to TRBD2. This CDR3 region has 16 residues. The V gene end was trimmed by 0 bases and the J gene end by 0 bases; junction bases not matched to a gene: 3. Germline-derived CDR1 and CDR2 are SGHDN and FVKESK. The entire variable domain, with the rest obtained from reference TRBV14 and TRBJ2-3, is as follows: EAGVTQFPSHSVIEKGQTVTLRCDPISGHDNLYWYRRVMGKEIKFLLHFVKESKQDESGMPNNRFLAERTGGTYSTLKVQPAELEDSGVYFCASSQDSGISTDTQYFGPGTRLTVL.